The clone carrying this T cell receptor beta chain was found a few times. Its antigen is not known. Researchers used 5'RACE with constant-segment primers to make TCR alpha and TCR beta cDNA libraries that carry sample barcodes and UMIs. A single record per CDR3 protein comes from TCRdb applying MiXCR to the 5' RACE reads. The profile shows approximately 340,000 distinct CDR3 sequences, 10% to 15% of them singletons. The data derive from a study of T-cell memory formation after mild COVID-19. Overall study context: The two donors had largely donor-specific TCR clusters.

Study-wide results and limits: A subset of responding clones appeared in pre-infection memory, suggesting cross-reactive memory joined. Most CD4+ clones that shrank were in CM and EM, while CD8+ ones turned up in EMRA.

This receptor was taken from a young man who had mild COVID-19 (a few samples of this study predate the infection). Cell type and time point are not known. Sequenced sample: PBMCs or a T cell subset sorted from them (not recorded which).

The CDR3 region is CASSGARGGEQFF. Here the CDR3 DNA reads TGTGCCAGCAGCGGGGCCCGGGGTGGGGAGCAGTTCTTC. The V and J genes are TRBV9 and TRBJ2-1, with D maybe TRBD2 (5 bases). V was cut by 3 bases and J by 10 bases, with 14 bases left in between. This CDR3 contains 13 residues. Germline-derived CDR1 and CDR2 are SGDLS and YYNGEE.